The 18 T cell receptor beta chains reported below all come from one sample, sequenced in a study of control samples from healthy donors and cancer patients. Assay: immunoSEQ multiplex PCR; the TCRdb copy retains only in-frame clones and omits some. This sample has 390,000 or so clones, with roughly 90% found just once. Sequencing input: PBMCs. Receptor source: a man aged 40-55 years with head and neck cancer.

The genes are TRBV5-6 and TRBJ1-2; 7 bases agree with TRBD1. The J segment lost 4 bases and the V segment lost 5 bases, leaving 8 bases of the junction unmatched. Germline-derived CDR1 and CDR2 are SGHDT and YYEEEE. The CDR3 consists of 14 residues. The CDR3 DNA sequence: TGTGCCAGCAGGCGTACCGGGACAGCCTATGGCTACACCTTC. Translated, it gives CASRRTGTAYGYTF.

The chain is built from TRBV9 and TRBJ1-5; D is possibly TRBD1 (5 bases). This CDR3 is 15 amino acids long. The germline CDR1 and CDR2 sequences are SGDLS and YYNGEE. Trimming pared 6 bases from V and 0 bases from J, leaving 13 bases between. The CDR3 nucleotides read TGTGCCAGCAACCAGGGAGATAATAGCAATCAGCCCCAGCATTTT. Encoded protein: CASNQGDNSNQPQHF.

The J gene is TRBJ2-2, the V gene TRBV7-3; D is unresolved. Germline CDR1 and CDR2: SGHTA and FQGTGA. The CDR3 runs to 13 residues. V lost 0 bases, J lost 3 bases, and 2 bases lay in between. DNA of the CDR3: TGTGCCAGCAGCTTAACGGACACCGGGGAGCTGTTTTTT. This encodes CASSLTDTGELFF.

V usage is TRBV25-1 and J usage is TRBJ2-1; D gene uncertain. There are 12 residues in the CDR3. Looked up from germline, CDR1 is MGHDK and CDR2 is SYGVNS. V lost 3 bases and J 4 bases, leaving 4 bases between the germline ends. The CDR3: CASSETYNEQFF. CDR3 bases: TGTGCCAGCAGTGAGACGTACAATGAGCAGTTCTTC. Looking up the rest from reference TRBV25-1 and TRBJ2-1 gives the full variable domain: EADIYQTPRYLVIGTGKKITLECSQTMGHDKMYWYQQDPGMELHLIHYSYGVNSTEKGDLSSESTVSRIRTEHFPLTLESARPSHTSQYLCASSETYNEQFFGPGTRLTVL.

The rearrangement joins TRBV6-1 to TRBJ1-1; the D gene is possibly TRBD1 (5 bases). The CDR3 extends over 13 amino acids. V lost 3 bases and J lost 3, with 8 bases in between. Germline CDR1 reads MNHNS; CDR2 reads SASEGT. The CDR3 loop reads CASSDRGDTEAFF. The CDR3 region has the DNA TGTGCCAGCAGTGATCGGGGGGACACTGAAGCTTTCTTT.

V usage is TRBV19 and J usage is TRBJ1-2, with D possibly TRBD1 on 6 matching bases. Germline CDR1 is LNHDA and CDR2 is SQIVND (reference sequence). There are 14 residues in the CDR3. The V and J ends lost 4 bases and 2 bases respectively, with 11 bases between them. For the CDR3, the DNA is TGTGCCAGTAGTAAGTCGGGGGCAAACTATGGCTACACCTTC. Translated: CASSKSGANYGYTF.

The chain links TRBV5-4 to TRBJ2-7; perhaps TRBD1 as D (8 bases). The CDR3 contains 16 residues. Germline V CDR1 and CDR2: SGHNT, YYREEE (reference sequence). Trimming left V 4 bases short and J 4 bases short, with 21 bases between. CDR3: CASSPAGTQGGYEQYF. The CDR3 DNA is TGTGCCAGCAGCCCTGCGGGCACACAGGGGGGGTACGAGCAGTACTTC.

The V and J genes are TRBV7-9 and TRBJ1-1; 7 nucleotides line up with TRBD1. The germline V gene has CDR1 SEHNR and CDR2 FQNEAQ (reference sequence). J gave up 3 bases and V 6 bases, and 10 bases lay outside the gene matches. This CDR3 has 15 amino acids. CDR3 sequence: CASSQTGVMDTEAFF. DNA for the CDR3: TGTGCCAGCAGTCAAACAGGGGTAATGGACACTGAAGCTTTCTTT.

The rearrangement links TRBV19 to TRBJ1-1; 9 nucleotides match TRBD1. The length of the CDR3 is 14 residues. Germline V gives CDR1 LNHDA, CDR2 SQIVND (reference sequence). The V segment lost 3 bases and the J segment 7 bases; nucleotides outside the gene matches: 6. CDR3 nucleotides: TGTGCCAGTAGTATCGGACAGGGGCGGATTGAAGCTTTCTTT. Its translation: CASSIGQGRIEAFF.

The chain carries TRBV10-1 and TRBJ2-2; 13 nucleotides match TRBD2. Trimming at V came to 1 base and at J to 3 bases, leaving 5 bases not matched to a gene. CDR3 length equals 18 residues. CDR1 and CDR2 from the germline V gene are WNHNN and SYGVQD (reference sequence). The DNA for the CDR3 is TGCGCCAGCAGTGAGTTGCCCGGACTAGCGGGGGACACCGGGGAGCTGTTTTTT. It specifies CASSELPGLAGDTGELFF.

The V and J genes are TRBV5-5 and TRBJ2-7; the D gene is possibly TRBD1 (7 bases). This CDR3 is 13 amino acids long. Germline V lookup: CDR1 SGHKS, CDR2 YYEKEE (reference sequence). The germline V and J ends were trimmed by 4 bases and 5 bases, with 13 bases remaining between them. The CDR3 DNA follows: TGTGCCAGCAGCCCCCGCAGGGGGGACGAGCAGTACTTC. Translating it yields CASSPRRGDEQYF.

The chain combines TRBV30 with TRBJ2-7, with 7 bases lining up with TRBD1. CDR1 and CDR2 from the germline V gene are GTSNPN and SVGIG (reference sequence). The J segment lost 2 bases and the V segment lost 8 bases, leaving 12 bases of the junction unmatched. This CDR3 is built from 14 residues. The chain's CDR3 is CAGEEQGSPYEQYF. The CDR3 coding sequence is TGTGCCGGAGAGGAACAGGGGTCCCCCTACGAGCAGTACTTC.

Comments on this clone: The same CDR3 can be traced to other DNA sequences in this sample. The chain recombines TRBV9 with TRBJ2-1; D is unclear. This CDR3 is built from 13 residues. V was pared by 2 bases and J by 1 base, with 4 bases between. The germline gives CDR1 SGDLS, CDR2 YYNGEE. Written as DNA, the CDR3 is TGTGCCAGCAGCGTGGGTTCCTACAATGAGCAGTTCTTC. Residues: CASSVGSYNEQFF.

The chain links TRBV3-1 (or the pseudogene TRBV3-2) to TRBJ2-1, with 8 bases fitting TRBD2. Germline CDR1 is LGHDT and CDR2 is YNNKEL (reference sequence). V shed 7 bases and J 5 bases; nucleotides not matched to a gene: 7. This CDR3 comprises 14 residues. The CDR3 here is CASKAGEKNNEQFF. CDR3 nucleotide sequence: TGTGCCAGCAAAGCGGGAGAAAAGAACAATGAGCAGTTCTTC.

The chain is built from TRBV7-2 and TRBJ2-7, with D perhaps TRBD1 (6 bases). Trimming stripped 5 bases from V and 5 bases from J, with 16 bases between. The CDR3 contains 14 residues. Germline V CDR1 and CDR2: SGHTA, FQGNSA. The CDR3 region is CASSPRGSLDEQYF. CDR3 DNA: TGTGCCAGCAGCCCAAGGGGGTCCCTTGACGAGCAGTACTTC.

The chain combines TRBV27 with TRBJ1-2; TRBD1 agrees at 7 bases. The CDR3 is 13 amino acids. V trimming: 6 bases; J trimming: 2 bases; junction bases outside the gene matches: 3. Germline-derived CDR1 and CDR2 are MNHEY and SMNVEV (reference sequence). The CDR3 bases are TGTGCCAGCAGCTGGGACAGAAACTATGGCTACACCTTC. Its translation: CASSWDRNYGYTF.

This sequence joins TRBV28 and TRBJ1-2, with D possibly being TRBD1 (6 bases). Germline V gives CDR1 MDHEN, CDR2 SYDVKM. The CDR3 has 14 residues. Deletions cut 1 base from V and 5 bases from J, with 11 bases between. For the CDR3, the DNA is TGTGCCAGCAGTTTATCCCAAGGGGGGTATGGCTACACCTTC. Its protein is CASSLSQGGYGYTF.

The rearrangement joins TRBV3-1 (or the pseudogene TRBV3-2) to TRBJ2-3; TRBD2 matches 10 bases. The junction had 17 bases not matched to a gene; V was cut back by 2 bases and J by 9 bases. The CDR3 extends over 18 amino acids. Germline CDR1 LGHDT, CDR2 YNNKEL (reference sequence). CDR3 amino acids: CASSQSIMRTSGRGTQYF. CDR3 coding DNA: TGTGCCAGCAGCCAATCGATTATGAGGACTAGCGGAAGGGGGACGCAGTATTTT.